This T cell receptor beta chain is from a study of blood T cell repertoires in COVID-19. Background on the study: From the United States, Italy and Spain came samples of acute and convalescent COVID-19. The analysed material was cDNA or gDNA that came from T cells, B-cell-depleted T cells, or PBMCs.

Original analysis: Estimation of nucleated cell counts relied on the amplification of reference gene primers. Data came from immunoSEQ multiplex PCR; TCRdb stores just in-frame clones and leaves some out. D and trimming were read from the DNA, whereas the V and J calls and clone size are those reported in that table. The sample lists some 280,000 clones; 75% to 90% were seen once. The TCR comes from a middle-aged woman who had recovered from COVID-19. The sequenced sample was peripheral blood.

In DNA, the CDR3 is TGTGCCAGTAGTCGAAACGGACAGCCGAATCAGCCCCAGCATTTT. The encoded protein is CASSRNGQPNQPQHF. This sequence joins TRBV19 and TRBJ1-5; D perhaps matches TRBD1 (6 bases). CDR1 is LNHDA, CDR2 SQIVND, per germline (reference sequence). The CDR3 has 15 amino acids. Trimming took off 5 bases at V and 4 bases at J, with 15 bases between the two ends.